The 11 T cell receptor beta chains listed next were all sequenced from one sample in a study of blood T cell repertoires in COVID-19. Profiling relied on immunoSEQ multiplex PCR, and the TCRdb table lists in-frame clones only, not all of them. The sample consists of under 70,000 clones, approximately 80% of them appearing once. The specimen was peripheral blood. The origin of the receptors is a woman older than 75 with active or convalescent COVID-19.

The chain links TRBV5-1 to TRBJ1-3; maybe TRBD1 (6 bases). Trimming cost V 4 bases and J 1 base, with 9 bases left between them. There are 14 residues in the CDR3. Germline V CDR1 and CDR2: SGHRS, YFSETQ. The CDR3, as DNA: TGCGCCAGCAGCCCGGGACATTCTGGAAACACCATATATTTT. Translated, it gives CASSPGHSGNTIYF.

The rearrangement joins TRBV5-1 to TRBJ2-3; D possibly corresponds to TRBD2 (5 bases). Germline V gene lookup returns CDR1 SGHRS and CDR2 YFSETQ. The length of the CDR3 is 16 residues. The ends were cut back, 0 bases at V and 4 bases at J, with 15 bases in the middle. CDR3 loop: CASSLGFLEGADTQYF. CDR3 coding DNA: TGCGCCAGCAGCTTGGGCTTCCTCGAGGGCGCAGATACGCAGTATTTT.

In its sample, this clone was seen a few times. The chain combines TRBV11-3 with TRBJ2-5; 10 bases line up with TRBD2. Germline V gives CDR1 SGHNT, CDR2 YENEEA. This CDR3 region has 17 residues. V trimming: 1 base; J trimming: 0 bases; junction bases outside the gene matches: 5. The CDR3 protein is CASSLVILAGDQETQYF. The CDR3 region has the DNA TGTGCCAGCAGCTTAGTGATTCTAGCGGGGGACCAAGAGACCCAGTACTTC.

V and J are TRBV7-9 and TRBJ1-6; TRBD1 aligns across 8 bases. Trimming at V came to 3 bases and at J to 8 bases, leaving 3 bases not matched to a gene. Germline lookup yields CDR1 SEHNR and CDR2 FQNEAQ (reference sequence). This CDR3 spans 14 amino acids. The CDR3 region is CASSFGQGDSPLHF. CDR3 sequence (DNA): TGTGCCAGCAGCTTCGGACAGGGTGATTCACCCCTCCACTTT.

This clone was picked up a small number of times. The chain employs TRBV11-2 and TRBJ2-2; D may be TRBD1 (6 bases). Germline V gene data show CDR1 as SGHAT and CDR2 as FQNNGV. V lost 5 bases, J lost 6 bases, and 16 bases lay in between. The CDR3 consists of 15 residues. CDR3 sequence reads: CASSPRTVGAGELFF. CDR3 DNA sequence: TGTGCCAGCAGCCCCCGGACAGTGGGCGCCGGGGAGCTGTTTTTT.

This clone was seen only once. The CDR3 here is CAISFSGNTIYF. Here the CDR3 DNA reads TGTGCCATCAGCTTCTCTGGAAACACCATATATTTT. The chain is built from TRBV10-3 and TRBJ1-3; D uncertain. Germline V gene lookup returns CDR1 ENHRY and CDR2 SYGVKD. This CDR3 contains 12 residues. V gave up 6 bases and J gave up 0 bases, with 3 bases separating them.

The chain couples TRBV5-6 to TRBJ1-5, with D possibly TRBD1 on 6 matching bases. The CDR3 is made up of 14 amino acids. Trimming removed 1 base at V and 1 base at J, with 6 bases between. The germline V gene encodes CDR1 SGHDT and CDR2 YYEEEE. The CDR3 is CASSLRGSNQPQHF. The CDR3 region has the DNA TGTGCCAGCAGCTTGAGGGGGAGCAATCAGCCCCAGCATTTT.

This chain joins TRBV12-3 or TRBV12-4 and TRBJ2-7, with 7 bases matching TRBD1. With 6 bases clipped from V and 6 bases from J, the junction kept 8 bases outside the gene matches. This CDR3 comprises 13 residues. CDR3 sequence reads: CASRTGTAAEQYF. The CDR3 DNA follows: TGTGCCAGCAGAACCGGGACAGCTGCCGAGCAGTACTTC.

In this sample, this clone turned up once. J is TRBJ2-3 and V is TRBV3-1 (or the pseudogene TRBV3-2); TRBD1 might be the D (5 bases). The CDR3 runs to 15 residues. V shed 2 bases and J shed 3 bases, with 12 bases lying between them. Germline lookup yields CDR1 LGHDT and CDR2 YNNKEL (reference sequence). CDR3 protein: CASSQPTAGTDTQYF. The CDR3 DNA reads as TGTGCCAGCAGCCAACCGACAGCAGGGACAGATACGCAGTATTTT.

The CDR3 region has the DNA TGCACCAGCAGCCAGTTAGTTGCAACTAATGAAAAACTGTTTTTT. Translated, it gives CTSSQLVATNEKLFF. The rearrangement uses TRBV1 and TRBJ1-4. TRBV1 is deemed a pseudogene. The CDR3 spans 15 residues.

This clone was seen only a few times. This CDR3 is CASSQWDYPTGELFF. DNA for the CDR3: TGTGCCAGCAGCCAATGGGACTACCCCACCGGGGAGCTGTTTTTT. This chain links TRBV3-1 (or the pseudogene TRBV3-2) with TRBJ2-2; 7 nucleotides line up with TRBD2. Germline V gene sequence: CDR1 LGHDT, CDR2 YNNKEL (reference sequence). Trimming at V came to 2 bases and at J to 4 bases, leaving 4 bases not matched to a gene. The CDR3 spans 15 residues.